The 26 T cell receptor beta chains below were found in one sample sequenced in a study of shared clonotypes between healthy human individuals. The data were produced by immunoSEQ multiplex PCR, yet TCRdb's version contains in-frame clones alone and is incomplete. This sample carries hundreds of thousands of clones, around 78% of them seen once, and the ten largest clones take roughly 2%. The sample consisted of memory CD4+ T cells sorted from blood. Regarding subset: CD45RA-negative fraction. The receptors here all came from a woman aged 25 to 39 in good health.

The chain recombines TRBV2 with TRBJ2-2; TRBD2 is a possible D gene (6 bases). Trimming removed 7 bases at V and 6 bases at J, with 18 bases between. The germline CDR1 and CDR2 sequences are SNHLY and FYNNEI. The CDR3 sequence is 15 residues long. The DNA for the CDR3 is TGTGCCAGCACCCAGCAAGGAGGGGCATCCGGGGAGCTGTTTTTT. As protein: CASTQQGGASGELFF.

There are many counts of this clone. The DNA for the CDR3 is TGTGCCAGCAGTCCAAGGACAGGGGATGGCTACACCTTC. Translated, it gives CASSPRTGDGYTF. The chain uses TRBV2 and TRBJ1-2; 9 bases line up with TRBD1. There are 13 residues in the CDR3. After removal of 5 bases from V and 6 bases from J, the junction contained 4 bases not matched to a gene. Germline-derived CDR1 and CDR2 are SNHLY and FYNNEI.

CDR3 coding DNA: TGCGCCAGCAGCTCCCTGACAGGGGGCTCTGGAAACACCATATATTTT. This gives the protein CASSSLTGGSGNTIYF. The chain has TRBV5-1 and TRBJ1-3; TRBD1 agrees at 9 bases. The CDR3 covers 16 residues. V lost 3 bases, J lost 0 bases, and 4 bases stayed unmatched. Germline V gene sequence: CDR1 SGHRS, CDR2 YFSETQ.

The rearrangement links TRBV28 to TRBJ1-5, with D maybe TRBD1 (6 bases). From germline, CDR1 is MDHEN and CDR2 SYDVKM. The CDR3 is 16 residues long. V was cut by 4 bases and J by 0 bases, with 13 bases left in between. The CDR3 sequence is CASSSDDRPSNQPQHF. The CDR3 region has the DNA TGTGCCAGCAGTTCCGACGACAGGCCTAGCAATCAGCCCCAGCATTTT.

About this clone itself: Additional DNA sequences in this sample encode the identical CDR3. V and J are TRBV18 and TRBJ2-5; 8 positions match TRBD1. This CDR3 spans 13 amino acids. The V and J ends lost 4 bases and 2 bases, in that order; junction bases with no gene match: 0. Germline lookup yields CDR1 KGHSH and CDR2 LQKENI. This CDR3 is CASSRQGQETQYF. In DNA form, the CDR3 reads TGTGCCAGCTCACGACAGGGGCAAGAGACCCAGTACTTC.

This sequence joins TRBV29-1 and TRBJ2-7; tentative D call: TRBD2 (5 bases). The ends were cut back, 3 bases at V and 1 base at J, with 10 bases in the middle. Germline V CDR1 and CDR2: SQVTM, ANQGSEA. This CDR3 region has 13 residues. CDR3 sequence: CSVDISGSYEQYF. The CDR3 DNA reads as TGCAGCGTTGATATCAGCGGATCCTACGAGCAGTACTTC.

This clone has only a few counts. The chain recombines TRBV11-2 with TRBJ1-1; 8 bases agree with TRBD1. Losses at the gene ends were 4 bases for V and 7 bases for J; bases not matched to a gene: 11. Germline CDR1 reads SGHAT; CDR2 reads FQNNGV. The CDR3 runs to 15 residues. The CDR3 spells CASSSRLGTGVEAFF. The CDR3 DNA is TGTGCCAGCAGCTCTCGGTTGGGGACAGGCGTTGAAGCTTTCTTT.

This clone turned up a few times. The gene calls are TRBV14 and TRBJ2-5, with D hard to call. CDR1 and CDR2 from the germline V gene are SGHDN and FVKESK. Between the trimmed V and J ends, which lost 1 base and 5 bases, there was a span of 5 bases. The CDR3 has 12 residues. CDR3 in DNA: TGTGCCAGCAGCCAAGTCTCGGAGACCCAGTACTTC. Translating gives CASSQVSETQYF.

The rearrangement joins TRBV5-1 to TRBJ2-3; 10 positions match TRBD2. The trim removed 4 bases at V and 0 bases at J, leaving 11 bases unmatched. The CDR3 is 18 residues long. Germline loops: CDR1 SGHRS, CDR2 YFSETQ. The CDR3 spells CASSRLAGGGLSTDTQYF. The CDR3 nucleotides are TGCGCCAGCAGCCGCTTAGCGGGAGGTGGGCTTAGCACAGATACGCAGTATTTT.

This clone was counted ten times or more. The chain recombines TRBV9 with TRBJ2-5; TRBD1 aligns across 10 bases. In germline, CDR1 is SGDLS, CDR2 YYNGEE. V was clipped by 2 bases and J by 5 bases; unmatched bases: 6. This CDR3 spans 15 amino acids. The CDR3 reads CASSVDRGVRETQYF. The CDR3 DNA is TGTGCCAGCAGCGTGGACAGGGGGGTTCGGGAGACCCAGTACTTC. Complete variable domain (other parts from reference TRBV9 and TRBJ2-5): DSGVTQTPKHLITATGQRVTLRCSPRSGDLSVYWYQQSLDQGLQFLIQYYNGEERAKGNILERFSAQQFPDLHSELNLSSLELGDSALYFCASSVDRGVRETQYFGPGTRLLVL.

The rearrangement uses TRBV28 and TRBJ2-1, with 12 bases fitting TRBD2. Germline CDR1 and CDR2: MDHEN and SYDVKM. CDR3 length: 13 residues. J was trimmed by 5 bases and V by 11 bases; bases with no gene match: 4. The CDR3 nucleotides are TGTGCCGGACGGACTAGCGGGAACAATGAGCAGTTCTTC. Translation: CAGRTSGNNEQFF.

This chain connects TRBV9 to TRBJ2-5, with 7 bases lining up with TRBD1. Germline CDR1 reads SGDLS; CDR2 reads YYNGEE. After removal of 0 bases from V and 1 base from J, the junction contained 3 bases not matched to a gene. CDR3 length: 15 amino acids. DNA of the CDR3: TGTGCCAGCAGCGTAGAACAGGGGCTCCAAGAGACCCAGTACTTC. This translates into CASSVEQGLQETQYF.

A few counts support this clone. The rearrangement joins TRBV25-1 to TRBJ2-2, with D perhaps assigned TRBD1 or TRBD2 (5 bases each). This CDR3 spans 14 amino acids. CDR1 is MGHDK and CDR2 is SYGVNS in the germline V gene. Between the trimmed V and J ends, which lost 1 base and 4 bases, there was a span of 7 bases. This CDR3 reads CASSEFGATGELFF. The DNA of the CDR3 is TGTGCCAGCAGTGAATTCGGGGCCACCGGGGAGCTGTTTTTT.

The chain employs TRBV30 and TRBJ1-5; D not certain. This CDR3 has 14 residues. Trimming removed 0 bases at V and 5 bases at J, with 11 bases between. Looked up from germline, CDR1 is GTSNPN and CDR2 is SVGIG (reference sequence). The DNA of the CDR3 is TGTGCCTGGAGTGTAACGTCAGGCGATCAGCCCCAGCATTTT. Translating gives CAWSVTSGDQPQHF.

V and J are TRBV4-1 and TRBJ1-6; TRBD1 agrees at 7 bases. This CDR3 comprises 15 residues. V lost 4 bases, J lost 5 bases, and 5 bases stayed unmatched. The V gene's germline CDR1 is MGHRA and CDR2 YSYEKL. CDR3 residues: CASSRQGGDNSPLHF. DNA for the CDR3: TGCGCCAGCAGCCGCCAGGGGGGGGATAATTCACCCCTCCACTTT.

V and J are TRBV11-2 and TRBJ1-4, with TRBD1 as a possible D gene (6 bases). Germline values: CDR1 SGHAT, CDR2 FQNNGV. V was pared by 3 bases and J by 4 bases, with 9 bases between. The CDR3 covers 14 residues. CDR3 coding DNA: TGTGCCAGCAGCTTTCAGGGGTATAATGAAAAACTGTTTTTT. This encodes CASSFQGYNEKLFF.

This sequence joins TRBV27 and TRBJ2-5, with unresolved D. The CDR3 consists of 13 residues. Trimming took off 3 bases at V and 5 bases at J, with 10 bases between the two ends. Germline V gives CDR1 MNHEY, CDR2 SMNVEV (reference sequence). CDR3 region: CASSFRQRETQYF. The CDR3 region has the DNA TGTGCCAGCAGTTTCAGACAAAGGGAGACCCAGTACTTC.

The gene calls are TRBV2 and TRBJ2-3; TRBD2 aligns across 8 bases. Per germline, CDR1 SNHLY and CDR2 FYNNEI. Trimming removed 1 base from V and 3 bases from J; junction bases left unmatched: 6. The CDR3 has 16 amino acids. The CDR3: CASSEGTGGPTDTQYF. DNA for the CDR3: TGTGCCAGCAGTGAAGGTACGGGAGGGCCTACAGATACGCAGTATTTT.

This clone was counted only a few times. CDR3 coding DNA: TGTGCCAGCAGTTTTTACGGTGGGGGACGGGAGGGTAAAGCTTTCTTT. It codes for CASSFYGGGREGKAFF. The V call is TRBV28, the J call TRBJ1-1; possibly TRBD1 for D (5 bases). CDR3 length: 16 amino acids. In germline, CDR1 is MDHEN, CDR2 SYDVKM. V lost 3 bases and J lost 9, with 23 bases in between.

CDR3 sequence (DNA): TGTGCCAGCAGTTACTCGGCGGACTCCTACAATGAGCAGTTCTTC. Protein: CASSYSADSYNEQFF. This chain joins TRBV6-5 and TRBJ2-1; D gene uncertain. CDR1 MNHEY and CDR2 SVGAGI come from the germline V gene. The V end lost 0 bases, the J end lost 0 bases, and 6 bases lay between the germline ends. CDR3 length: 15 amino acids.

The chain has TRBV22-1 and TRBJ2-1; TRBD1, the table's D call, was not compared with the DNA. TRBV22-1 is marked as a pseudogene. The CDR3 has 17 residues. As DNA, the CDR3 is TGTCCTGGGAGCGCACGTTTACGGACAGGGCCCTACAATGAGCAGTTCTTC. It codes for CPGSARLRTGPYNEQFF.

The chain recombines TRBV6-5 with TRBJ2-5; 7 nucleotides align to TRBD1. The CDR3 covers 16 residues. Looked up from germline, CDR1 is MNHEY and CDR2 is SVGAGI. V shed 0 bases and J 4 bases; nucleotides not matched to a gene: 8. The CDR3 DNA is TGTGCCAGCAGTTACTCGACAGGGTCGTACCCAGAGACCCAGTACTTC. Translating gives CASSYSTGSYPETQYF.

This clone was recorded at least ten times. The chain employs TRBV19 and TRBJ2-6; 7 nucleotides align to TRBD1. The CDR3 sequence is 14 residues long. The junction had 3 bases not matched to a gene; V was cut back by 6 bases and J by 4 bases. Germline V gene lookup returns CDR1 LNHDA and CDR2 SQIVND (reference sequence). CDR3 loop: CASSTGVGANVLTF. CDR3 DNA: TGTGCCAGTAGCACAGGGGTAGGGGCCAACGTCCTGACTTTC.

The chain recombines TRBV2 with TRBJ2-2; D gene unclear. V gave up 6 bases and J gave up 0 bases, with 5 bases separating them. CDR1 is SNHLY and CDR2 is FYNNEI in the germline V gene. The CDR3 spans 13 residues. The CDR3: CASRTTNTGELFF. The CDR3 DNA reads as TGTGCCAGCAGGACAACGAACACCGGGGAGCTGTTTTTT.

In nucleotides, the CDR3 is TGTGCCAGCATCCCGGGCCAGGAGGGGACTGAAGCTTTCTTT. Encoded protein: CASIPGQEGTEAFF. The chain couples TRBV28 to TRBJ1-1; D is possibly TRBD1 (5 bases). V was cut by 7 bases and J by 5 bases, with 17 bases left in between. The CDR3 length is 14 residues. Germline V gene sequence: CDR1 MDHEN, CDR2 SYDVKM.

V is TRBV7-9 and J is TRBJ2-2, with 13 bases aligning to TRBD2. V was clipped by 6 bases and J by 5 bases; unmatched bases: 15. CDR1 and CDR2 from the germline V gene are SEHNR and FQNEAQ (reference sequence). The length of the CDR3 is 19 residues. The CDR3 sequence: CASRQNPGLAGRGTGELFF. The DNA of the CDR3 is TGTGCCAGCAGACAGAATCCGGGACTAGCGGGGAGGGGGACCGGGGAGCTGTTTTTT.